Below, 29 T cell receptor beta chains from the same sample are listed, as sequenced in a study of neurological immune-mediated disorders (dated by TCRdb to about 2019). The library was built by means of 5' RACE. Sequenced using an Illumina HiSeq 2500. TCRdb reanalyzed the raw reads on its own, using fastp at Q25 for trimming and MiXCR for clone calling, and kept in-frame beta chains. Rows are unified per CDR3 protein, each entry keeping the most common DNA and genes. The sample table records some 68,000 distinct CDR3 sequences; about 13% of these occur just once. Around 4.3% of the sample lies in the top ten. This specimen's time point label, per the study, means: longitudinal time-point 1 (baseline). Sequencing was carried out using PBMCs. All receptors derive from a female donor with HTLV-1-associated myelopathy (HAM/TSP).

This clonotype was picked up many times. The CDR3 protein is CASSLSGVISGNTIYF. The CDR3, as DNA: TGTGCCAGCAGTTTATCCGGGGTCATCTCTGGAAACACCATATATTTT. The rearrangement joins TRBV28 to TRBJ1-3; D not certain. Trimming took off 1 base at V and 0 bases at J, with 10 bases between the two ends. Germline V gene sequence: CDR1 MDHEN, CDR2 SYDVKM. CDR3 size: 16 residues.

This clonotype was observed many times. This chain joins TRBV7-2 and TRBJ2-7; D may be TRBD1 (5 bases). The CDR3 spans 14 residues. Germline V CDR1 and CDR2: SGHTA, FQGNSA. V lost 0 bases, J lost 1 base, and 7 bases lay in between. Here the CDR3 reads CASSLATGSYEQYF. CDR3 bases: TGTGCCAGCAGCTTAGCTACAGGATCCTACGAGCAGTACTTC.

This clonotype was recorded many times. V usage is TRBV29-1 and J usage is TRBJ2-7, with 10 bases that match TRBD1. With 0 bases clipped from V and 6 bases from J, the junction kept 5 bases outside the gene matches. CDR1 is SQVTM, CDR2 ANQGSEA, per germline. The CDR3 spans 14 residues. CDR3 loop: CSVEEGGTGVEQYF. The CDR3 nucleotides read TGCAGCGTTGAAGAGGGCGGGACAGGGGTCGAGCAGTACTTC.

This clonotype has at least ten counts. The chain has TRBV28 and TRBJ1-2, with D uncertain. This CDR3 has 11 residues. Germline loops: CDR1 MDHEN, CDR2 SYDVKM. V was pared by 11 bases and J by 4 bases, with 11 bases between. CDR3 protein: CAGSDVYGYTF. CDR3 DNA: TGTGCCGGTTCGGACGTCTATGGCTACACCTTC.

As concerns this clonotype: A much more abundant neighbour one base away suggests this may be a read error. Written as DNA, the CDR3 is TGTGCCAGCAGTTTACTTGCATGGAGCACTGAAGCTTTCTTT. Encoded protein: CASSLLAWSTEAFF. The chain carries TRBV12-3 or TRBV12-4 and TRBJ1-1; no firm D call. CDR3 length: 14 amino acids. V lost 2 bases, J lost 4 bases, and 11 bases lay in between.

The chain is built from TRBV20-1 and TRBJ2-3; D remains ambiguous. The V end was cut by 0 bases, the J end by 0 bases, with 16 bases between. Per the germline V gene, CDR1 is DFQATT and CDR2 is SNEGSKA (reference sequence). CDR3 length: 17 amino acids. In nucleotides, the CDR3 is TGCAGTGCTAGAGATGATGGTCGGATTACTAGCACAGATACGCAGTATTTT. This translates into CSARDDGRITSTDTQYF.

The table lists this clonotype with many counts. The chain uses TRBV5-1 and TRBJ1-1; possibly TRBD1 for D (5 bases). Between the trimmed V and J ends, which lost 6 bases and 1 base, there was a span of 10 bases. Germline-derived CDR1 and CDR2 are SGHRS and YFSETQ. CDR3 length equals 13 residues. CDR3 nucleotides: TGCGCCAGCACAGAGGGGCCGAACACTGAAGCTTTCTTT. This encodes CASTEGPNTEAFF.

At least ten counts were recorded for this clonotype. This rearrangement joins TRBV5-1 to TRBJ1-1; 10 bases align to TRBD1. The germline gives CDR1 SGHRS, CDR2 YFSETQ. Trimming cost V 2 bases and J 1 base; bases outside gene matches: 8. The CDR3 runs 17 residues. CDR3 region: CASSFTGRDRGNTEAFF. In DNA form, the CDR3 reads TGCGCCAGCAGCTTCACCGGGCGGGACAGGGGGAACACTGAAGCTTTCTTT.

This clonotype was recorded many times. This chain connects TRBV7-2 to TRBJ1-6, with TRBD1 matching 8 bases. The CDR3 extends over 15 amino acids. V dropped 5 bases and J dropped 7; count of bases not matched to a gene: 7. In germline, CDR1 is SGHTA, CDR2 FQGNSA. The CDR3 sequence: CASSVTGAANSPLHF. The CDR3 DNA is TGTGCCAGCAGCGTGACAGGGGCCGCGAATTCACCCCTCCACTTT.

This clonotype was seen many times. The V and J genes are TRBV5-1 and TRBJ2-1; D possibly matches TRBD1 or TRBD2 (5 bases each). The CDR3 runs to 15 residues. V shed 4 bases and J shed 4 bases, with 15 bases lying between them. Germline-derived CDR1 and CDR2 are SGHRS and YFSETQ. The CDR3 sequence is CASSPRRDGYNEQFF. CDR3 in DNA: TGCGCCAGCAGCCCTCGAAGGGACGGTTACAATGAGCAGTTCTTC.

Many counts were recorded for this clonotype. The V gene is TRBV12-3 or TRBV12-4, the J gene TRBJ2-3; no reliable D call. The V end was cut by 6 bases, the J end by 7 bases, with 8 bases between. The CDR3 covers 11 residues. CDR3 sequence reads: CASRFRNTQYF. The CDR3 DNA is TGTGCCAGCAGGTTCAGGAATACGCAGTATTTT.

The gene calls are TRBV5-1 and TRBJ2-1; D not certain. The length of the CDR3 is 14 residues. The V gene's germline CDR1 is SGHRS and CDR2 YFSETQ. V gave up 4 bases and J gave up 6 bases, with 14 bases separating them. CDR3 residues: CASSMSGGANEQFF. The DNA for the CDR3 is TGCGCCAGCAGCATGTCGGGTGGTGCCAATGAGCAGTTCTTC.

On this clonotype: One junction end does not reproduce the germline sequence, and a read error may be involved. The rearrangement uses TRBV14 and TRBJ2-1; D is undetermined. The CDR3 has 16 residues. Germline CDR1 and CDR2: SGHDN and FVKESK. The CDR3 spells CASSQDLAPSRNEQFF. The CDR3 coding sequence is TGCGCCAGCAGCCAAGACCTTGCCCCGTCCCGCAATGAGCAGTTCTTC.

This clonotype was detected ten times or more. The V and J genes are TRBV9 and TRBJ2-5, with TRBD2 as a possible D gene (5 bases). V was cut by 5 bases and J by 3 bases, with 20 bases left in between. This CDR3 region has 16 residues. Germline V gene lookup returns CDR1 SGDLS and CDR2 YYNGEE. The DNA of the CDR3 is TGTGCCAGCAGTTTAAGACCGCGGGTAAACGAAGAGACCCAGTACTTC. This translates into CASSLRPRVNEETQYF.

The table lists this clonotype with many counts. The chain joins TRBV20-1 to TRBJ2-7; D perhaps matches TRBD1 (5 bases). The CDR3 is made up of 14 amino acids. Trimming cost V 2 bases and J 3 bases, with 14 bases left between them. Looked up from germline, CDR1 is DFQATT and CDR2 is SNEGSKA (reference sequence). The CDR3 nucleotides are TGCAGTGCTAGAAGGGGTACCCTACTCTACGAGCAGTACTTC. Protein: CSARRGTLLYEQYF.

This clonotype showed up just once. The genes are TRBV6-1 and TRBJ2-1; 8 bases map to TRBD1. In germline, CDR1 is MNHNS, CDR2 SASEGT. CDR3 size: 13 residues. The V and J ends lost 8 bases and 7 bases, in that order; junction bases with no gene match: 7. DNA for the CDR3: TGTGCCAGCCTCCGGGACAGGTTGAATGAGCAGTTCTTC. Translation gives CASLRDRLNEQFF.

Turning to this clonotype: This sequence may be a read error, since a much larger clone differs from it by one base. The chain joins TRBV7-9 to TRBJ2-2, with a tentative D call TRBD2 (7 bases). Germline V gene sequence: CDR1 SEHNR, CDR2 FQNEAQ (reference sequence). The CDR3 covers 15 residues. This CDR3 is CASSPRGGGTGDLFF. DNA for the CDR3: TGTGCCAGCAGCCCCCGCGGGGGCGGGACCGGGGATCTGTTTTTT.

This clonotype was detected a few times. The chain uses TRBV7-8 and TRBJ2-6; 7 nucleotides match TRBD1. Germline CDR1 is SGHVS and CDR2 is FQNEAQ. This CDR3 spans 16 amino acids. V lost 3 bases, J lost 1 base, and 3 bases stayed unmatched. The CDR3 here is CASSLTGISGANVLTF. CDR3 nucleotide sequence: TGTGCCAGCAGCTTGACAGGGATTTCTGGGGCCAACGTCCTGACTTTC.

Only a few counts were recorded for this clonotype. The J gene is TRBJ2-7, the V gene TRBV5-8; weak D call: TRBD1 (7 bases). Germline loops: CDR1 SGHTS, CDR2 YDEGEE. CDR3 size: 14 residues. V was trimmed by 4 bases and J by 4 bases, leaving 15 bases between them. The CDR3 reads CASSGPGGSYEQYF. The CDR3 DNA follows: TGTGCCAGCAGCGGACCAGGGGGGAGTTACGAGCAGTACTTC.

This clonotype has a count of ten or more. DNA of the CDR3: TGTGCCAGCAGTGCGAAGAACACCGGGGAGCTGTTTTTT. It yields the protein CASSAKNTGELFF. The gene calls are TRBV12-3 or TRBV12-4 and TRBJ2-2; D is ambiguous. Trimming removed 5 bases from V and 1 base from J, with 5 bases in between. CDR3 length: 13 amino acids.

This clonotype was picked up many times. This rearrangement joins TRBV5-1 to TRBJ2-2; D is ambiguous. The germline gives CDR1 SGHRS, CDR2 YFSETQ. V gave up 0 bases and J gave up 6 bases, with 9 bases separating them. CDR3 length: 14 residues. The CDR3, as DNA: TGCGCCAGCAGCTTGGACAGACCGTCCGGGGAGCTGTTTTTT. Its protein is CASSLDRPSGELFF. The complete variable domain, with remaining parts taken from reference TRBV5-1 and TRBJ2-2, reads KAGVTQTPRYLIKTRGQQVTLSCSPISGHRSVSWYQQTPGQGLQFLFEYFSETQRNKGNFPGRFSGRQFSNSRSEMNVSTLELGDSALYLCASSLDRPSGELFFGEGSRLTVL.

This clonotype was picked up many times. This sequence joins TRBV3-1 and TRBJ1-6; D may be TRBD1 (6 bases). Germline assignment: CDR1 LGHDT and CDR2 YNNKEL (reference sequence). This CDR3 has 14 amino acids. V was cut by 4 bases and J by 9 bases, with 13 bases left in between. The CDR3 DNA follows: TGTGCCAGCAGCCCACCGGGACAAATTTCACCCCTCCACTTT. This gives the protein CASSPPGQISPLHF.

Many counts were recorded for this clonotype. The chain links TRBV5-1 to TRBJ2-3; TRBD2 might be the D (6 bases). Trimming stripped 4 bases from V and 1 base from J, with 16 bases between. Germline V gives CDR1 SGHRS, CDR2 YFSETQ. This CDR3 is built from 16 residues. CDR3 sequence reads: CASSLPMERGTDTQYF. Written as DNA, the CDR3 is TGCGCCAGCAGCCTACCAATGGAGCGGGGCACAGATACGCAGTATTTT.

This clonotype came up a few times. V and J are TRBV21-1 and TRBJ2-2; the table's TRBD1 call for D was not verified on the DNA. TRBV21-1 is a documented pseudogene. CDR3 length equals 19 residues. This chain's CDR3 is CASSKPVRTGGRNTGELFF. CDR3 in DNA: TGTGCCAGCAGCAAGCCGGTTCGGACAGGGGGTCGGAACACCGGGGAGCTGTTTTTT.

This clonotype occurred many times. V gene TRBV20-1 combines with J gene TRBJ2-7; 8 positions match TRBD1. From germline, CDR1 is DFQATT and CDR2 SNEGSKA (reference sequence). With 6 bases clipped from V and 7 bases from J, the junction kept 8 bases outside the gene matches. This CDR3 comprises 12 residues. In nucleotides, the CDR3 is TGCAGTGCCAAACAGGGGGTCCGAGAGCAGTACTTC. Translating gives CSAKQGVREQYF.

Ten or more counts support this clonotype. Germline and junction disagree at one end, which may indicate a read error. V and J are TRBV18 and TRBJ2-4; 7 positions agree with TRBD1. The CDR3 runs to 12 residues. Germline V gene lookup returns CDR1 KGHSH and CDR2 LQKENI. CDR3 bases: TGTGCCAGCTCACCATCAACAGGGGCCTTCCTCTTC. Translating it yields CASSPSTGAFLF. Complete variable domain (other parts from reference TRBV18 and TRBJ2-4): NAGVMQNPRHLVRRRGQEARLRCSPMKGHSHVYWYRQLPEEGLKFMVYLQKENIIDESGMPKERFSAEFPKEGPSILRIQQVVRGDSAAYFCASSPSTGAFLFGAGTRLSVL.

This clonotype was detected ten times or more. The CDR3 DNA is TGTGCCAGCAGCCCCGACAGGGGGTACGAGCAGTACTTC. Translation: CASSPDRGYEQYF. The chain has TRBV5-5 and TRBJ2-7; TRBD1 matches at 9 bases. The CDR3 loop spans 13 amino acids. Germline values: CDR1 SGHKS, CDR2 YYEKEE (reference sequence). Trimming at V came to 4 bases and at J to 4 bases, leaving 3 bases not matched to a gene.

This clonotype was picked up many times. The V call is TRBV28, the J call TRBJ2-7, with D tentatively TRBD1 (6 bases). V was trimmed by 4 bases and J by 3 bases, leaving 13 bases between them. There are 14 residues in the CDR3. Germline V gives CDR1 MDHEN, CDR2 SYDVKM. The CDR3 sequence: CASSSSGTLYEQYF. The CDR3 DNA reads TGTGCCAGCAGTTCGTCCGGGACACTCTACGAGCAGTACTTC.

The sample holds many counts of this clonotype. The chain recombines TRBV7-3 with TRBJ2-7; 8 bases are a match to TRBD1. The V gene end was trimmed by 5 bases and the J gene end by 6 bases; junction bases not matched to a gene: 6. CDR1 and CDR2 from the germline V gene are SGHTA and FQGTGA. The CDR3 spans 13 residues. This CDR3 is CASSLSGQGEQYF. As DNA, the CDR3 is TGTGCCAGCAGCCTATCAGGACAGGGCGAGCAGTACTTC.